In its sample, the clone carrying this T cell receptor beta chain was seen many times. Time point given: pre-sensitization, week 0. Treatment reported: therapeutic diphenylcyclopropenone sensitization with weekly scalp DPC. These data originate in a study of human T cells and chemical hapten exposure. Study as a whole: Small differences in pooled library volume mainly drove the variation in TCR yields per sample.

Germline loops: CDR1 LGHDT, CDR2 YNNKEL (reference sequence). CDR3 size: 13 residues. Trimming took 1 base from V and 8 from J, leaving 11 bases between them. As originally analysed: Per-sample TCR counts ranged from roughly 23,224 to 750,000, median roughly 96,000. TCRdb reprocessed the RACE reads with MiXCR, giving one entry per CDR3 protein. These V and J calls originate from TCRdb's pipeline instead of the authors' own analysis. Found here are a few hundred thousand distinct CDR3 sequences, around 5.5% of them singletons; the top ten hold approximately 8.2%. This clonotype was obtained from a woman younger than 30 with alopecia areata. Some clones in this sample may be carry-over from other donors' samples. The sample here was whole blood, taken in connection with sensitization to the hapten diphenylcyclopropenone (DPC). This sequence joins TRBV3-1 and TRBJ1-1; a possible D gene is TRBD1 (5 bases). CDR3 loop: CASSQGQWGEAFF. The CDR3 region has the DNA TGTGCCAGCAGCCAAGGGCAGTGGGGGGAAGCTTTCTTT.